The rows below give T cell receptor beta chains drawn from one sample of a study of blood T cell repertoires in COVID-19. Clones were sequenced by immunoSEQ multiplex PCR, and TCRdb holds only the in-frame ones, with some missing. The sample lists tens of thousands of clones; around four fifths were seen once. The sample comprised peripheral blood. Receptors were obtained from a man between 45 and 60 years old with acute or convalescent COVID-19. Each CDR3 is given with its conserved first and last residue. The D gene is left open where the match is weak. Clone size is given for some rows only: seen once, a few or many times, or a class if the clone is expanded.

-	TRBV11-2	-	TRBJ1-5	CASSVGVDWPQHF	TGTGCCAGCAGCGTCGGGGTCGATTGGCCCCAGCATTTT
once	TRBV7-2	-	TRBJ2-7	CASSLGPTGFSSYEQYF	TGTGCCAGCAGCTTAGGGCCGACAGGATTCAGCTCCTACGAGCAGTACTTC
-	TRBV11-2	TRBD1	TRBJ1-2	CASSFPDRAYGYTF	TGTGCCAGCAGCTTCCCGGACAGGGCCTATGGCTACACCTTC
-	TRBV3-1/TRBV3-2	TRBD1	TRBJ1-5	CASSQDRGTDNQPQHF	TGTGCCAGCAGCCAAGACCGCGGGACAGACAATCAGCCCCAGCATTTT
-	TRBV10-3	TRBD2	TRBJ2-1	CAISVLAEKNEQFF	TGTGCCATCAGTGTACTAGCGGAAAAAAATGAGCAGTTCTTC
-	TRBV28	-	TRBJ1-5	CASRGGAGQPQHF	TGTGCCAGCAGAGGGGGGGCGGGTCAGCCCCAGCATTTT
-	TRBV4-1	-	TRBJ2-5	CASSQGLRREETQYF	TGCGCCAGCAGCCAAGGGTTGCGCAGGGAAGAGACCCAGTACTTC
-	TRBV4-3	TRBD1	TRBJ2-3	CASSQVRTGGKYF	TGCGCCAGCAGCCAGGTTCGGACAGGGGGCAAGTATTTT
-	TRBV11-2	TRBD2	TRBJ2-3	CASSLVASGRASDTQYF	TGTGCCAGCAGCTTAGTTGCCAGCGGGAGGGCCTCAGATACGCAGTATTTT
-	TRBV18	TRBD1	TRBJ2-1	CASSPQGQSSYNEQFF	TGTGCCAGCTCACCGCAGGGACAGTCCTCCTACAATGAGCAGTTCTTC
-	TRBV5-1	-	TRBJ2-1	CASSSSDGSYNEQFF	TGCGCCAGCAGCTCAAGCGACGGGTCCTACAATGAGCAGTTCTTC
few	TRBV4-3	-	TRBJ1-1	CASSQDRGGTEAFF	TGCGCCAGCAGCCAAGATCGAGGGGGCACTGAAGCTTTCTTT
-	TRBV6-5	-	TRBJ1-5	CASSPTGASNQPQHF	TGTGCCAGCAGCCCCACAGGAGCAAGCAATCAGCCCCAGCATTTT
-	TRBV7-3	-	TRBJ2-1	CASSPSLKDNEQFF	TGTGCCAGCAGCCCCTCCCTAAAAGACAATGAGCAGTTCTTC
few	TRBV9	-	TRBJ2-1	CASSVGAYNEQFF	TGTGCCAGCAGCGTAGGCGCATACAATGAGCAGTTCTTC
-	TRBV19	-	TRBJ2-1	CASSMVGRGNEQFF	TGTGCCAGTAGTATGGTCGGGAGAGGCAATGAGCAGTTCTTC
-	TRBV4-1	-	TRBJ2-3	CASSRDLDTQYF	TGCGCCAGCAGCCGGGACTTGGATACGCAGTATTTT
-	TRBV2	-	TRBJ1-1	CASSLSWNTEAFF	TGTGCCAGCTCTCTATCTTGGAACACTGAAGCTTTCTTT
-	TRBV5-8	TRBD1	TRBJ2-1	CASSLGAIGTGAQFF	TGTGCCAGCAGCTTGGGGGCCATAGGAACAGGGGCGCAGTTCTTC
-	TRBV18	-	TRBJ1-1	CASSEDRLLNTEAFF	TGTGCCAGCTCAGAAGACAGGTTGTTGAACACTGAAGCTTTCTTT
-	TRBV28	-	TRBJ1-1	CASSSLGGRKAFF	TGTGCCAGCAGTAGCCTAGGGGGAAGGAAAGCTTTCTTT
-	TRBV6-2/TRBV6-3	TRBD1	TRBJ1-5	CASSLTGQDNQPQHF	TGTGCCAGCAGCTTAACGGGACAGGACAATCAGCCCCAGCATTTT
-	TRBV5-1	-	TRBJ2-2	CASSLRQSVYTGELFF	TGCGCCAGCAGCTTGCGACAGTCAGTATACACCGGGGAGCTGTTTTTT
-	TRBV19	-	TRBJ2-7	CASSFYASPGSYEQYF	TGTGCCAGTAGTTTTTATGCTTCGCCGGGCTCCTACGAGCAGTACTTC
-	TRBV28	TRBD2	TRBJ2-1	CASSPGGAYNEQFF	TGTGCCAGCAGTCCCGGGGGGGCGTACAATGAGCAGTTCTTC
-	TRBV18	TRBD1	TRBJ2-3	CASSLGQGGTTDTQYF	TGTGCCAGCTCTCTCGGACAGGGGGGAACCACAGATACGCAGTATTTT